These T cell receptor beta chains were read from a single sample in a study of cytomegalovirus exposure and HLA in healthy donors. TCRdb's table, derived via immunoSEQ multiplex PCR, lists solely in-frame clones and lacks some. The data show 95,000 to 150,000 clones, with roughly 76% seen just once and under 3.5% held by the top ten. Sequenced input: PBMCs. The receptors were gathered from a woman in her 50s in good health and CMV-seronegative. Each CDR3 is given with its conserved first and last residue. Fields, in order: D gene, J gene, clone size, V gene, CDR3 DNA, CDR3 protein. The D gene is left open where the match is weak. Size tells how often a clone was seen (once, few, many) or the class of an expanded clone, and some rows leave it out.

NA	TRBJ1-4	NA	TRBV2	TGTGCCAGCAGTGAAATGAGGGAACGGCAGGAAAAACTGTTTTTT	CASSEMRERQEKLFF
TRBD1	TRBJ1-1	NA	TRBV7-2	TGTGCCAGCAGCTTTCGGGGGGGACAGGGCAACACTGAAGCTTTCTTT	CASSFRGGQGNTEAFF
NA	TRBJ1-2	NA	TRBV6-5	TGTGCCAGCAGTCCTCAGGGTATTAACTATGGCTACACCTTC	CASSPQGINYGYTF
NA	TRBJ2-1	NA	TRBV5-1	TGCGCCAGCAGCTTGGGGGTAGGGGGCAATGAGCAGTTCTTC	CASSLGVGGNEQFF
NA	TRBJ2-1	NA	TRBV5-4	TGTGCCAGCAGACCCGTTGTCGAGGATGAGCAGTTCTTC	CASRPVVEDEQFF
NA	TRBJ1-1	NA	TRBV19	TGTGCCAGTAGTATTGGGACTGACATGAACACTGAAGCTTTCTTT	CASSIGTDMNTEAFF
TRBD1	TRBJ2-7	NA	TRBV5-1	TGCGCCAGCAACCCGACAGGGAACTCCGAGCAGTACTTC	CASNPTGNSEQYF
TRBD2	TRBJ2-2	once	TRBV5-6	TGTGCCAGCAGCTTGGAACTAGCGGGTAACACCGGGGAGCTGTTTTTT	CASSLELAGNTGELFF
TRBD2	TRBJ2-3	NA	TRBV9	TGTGCCAGCAGCGCCGGGACTAGCGGCACAGATACGCAGTATTTT	CASSAGTSGTDTQYF
NA	TRBJ2-6	NA	TRBV27	TGTGCCAGCGGCGGGTCTGGGGCCAACGTCCTGACTTTC	CASGGSGANVLTF
NA	TRBJ2-7	once	TRBV27	TGTGCCAGCAGTTTATTTGGCTCAACCTACGAGCAGTACTTC	CASSLFGSTYEQYF
TRBD2	TRBJ2-5	once	TRBV10-3	TGTGCCATCAGTGAGTCGAGCGGGATAGGAGAGACCCAGTACTTC	CAISESSGIGETQYF
NA	TRBJ2-3	NA	TRBV30	TGTGCCTGGCAAGGGAGTTCAGATACGCAGTATTTT	CAWQGSSDTQYF
NA	TRBJ2-7	NA	TRBV5-4	TGTGCCAGCAGTTCCGACAGGTTCTACGAGCAGTACTTC	CASSSDRFYEQYF